The TCR beta chain under discussion was sequenced for a study of blood T cells in healthy people across ages. The use of a sample-barcoded 5' primer and a J-beta primer mix characterized a second PCR of roughly 6 to 11 cycles. TCRdb reanalysed the 5' RACE reads using MiXCR and keeps one entry per CDR3 protein. The sample comprises 600,000 to 800,000 distinct CDR3 sequences, about 21% of which are singletons, and approximately 3.7% rests with the top ten. This CDR3 region has 15 residues. V dropped 4 bases and J dropped 5; count of bases not matched to a gene: 6. The clonotype originates from a man between 65 and 85 years old in good health. The specimen sequenced was blood. The chain combines TRBV12-3 or TRBV12-4 with TRBJ2-5, with 11 bases aligning to TRBD1. The CDR3: CASSSRTGGLETQYF. DNA for the CDR3: TGTGCCAGCAGTTCCAGGACAGGGGGCCTTGAGACCCAGTACTTC.